This TCR beta chain is from a study of T cells in Graves' hyperthyroidism and ophthalmopathy. Authors of the study amplified TCR beta CDR3 regions from RNA transcripts. HTBI primers drove first-round RT-PCR of the TCR CDR3. TCRdb redid the calling of the multiplex PCR reads with MiXCR, one entry per CDR3 protein. The repertoire consists of 350,000 or so distinct CDR3 sequences, with around a sixth occurring once and the leading ten covering around 15%. The CDR3 has 15 amino acids. Germline values: CDR1 LNHDA, CDR2 SQIVND (reference sequence). The V and J ends lost 3 bases and 2 bases respectively, with 13 bases between them. This clonotype was counted many times.

Material: blood. This rearrangement joins TRBV19 to TRBJ1-2, with D possibly matching TRBD1 (6 bases). The receptor was derived from a woman in her forties with Graves' ophthalmopathy. CDR3 sequence reads: CASSIYREVNYGYTF. The DNA for the CDR3 is TGTGCCAGTAGTATCTACAGGGAAGTCAACTATGGCTACACCTTC.